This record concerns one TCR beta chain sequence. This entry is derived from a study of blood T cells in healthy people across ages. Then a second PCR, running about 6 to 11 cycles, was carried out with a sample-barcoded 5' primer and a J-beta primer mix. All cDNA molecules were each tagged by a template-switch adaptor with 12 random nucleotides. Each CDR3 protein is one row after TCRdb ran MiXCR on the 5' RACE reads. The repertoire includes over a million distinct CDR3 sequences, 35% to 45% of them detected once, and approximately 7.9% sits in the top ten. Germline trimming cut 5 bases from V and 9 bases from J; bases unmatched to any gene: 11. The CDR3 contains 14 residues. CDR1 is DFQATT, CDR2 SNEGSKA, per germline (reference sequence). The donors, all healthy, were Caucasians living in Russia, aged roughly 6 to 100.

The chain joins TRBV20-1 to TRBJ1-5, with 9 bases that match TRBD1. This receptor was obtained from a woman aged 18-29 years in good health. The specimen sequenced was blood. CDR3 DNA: TGCAGTGCTCGCTTGGGGACAGGGAAAGGGCCCCAGCATTTT. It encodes CSARLGTGKGPQHF.